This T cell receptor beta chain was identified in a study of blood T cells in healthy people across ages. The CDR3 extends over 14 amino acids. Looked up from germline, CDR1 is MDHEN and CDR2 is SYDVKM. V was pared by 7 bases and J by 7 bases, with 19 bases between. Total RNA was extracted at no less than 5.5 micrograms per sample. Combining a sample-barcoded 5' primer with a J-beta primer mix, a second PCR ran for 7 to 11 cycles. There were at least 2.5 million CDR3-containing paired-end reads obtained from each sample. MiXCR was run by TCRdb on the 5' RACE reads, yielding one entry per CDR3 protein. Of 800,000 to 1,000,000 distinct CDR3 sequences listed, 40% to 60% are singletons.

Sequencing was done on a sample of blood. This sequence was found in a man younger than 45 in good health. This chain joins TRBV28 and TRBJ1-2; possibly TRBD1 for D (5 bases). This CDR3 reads CASTLGYGTGGYTF. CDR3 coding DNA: TGTGCCAGCACCTTAGGCTATGGGACTGGTGGCTACACCTTC.